This T cell receptor beta chain derives from a study of shared clonotypes between healthy human individuals. Study observations and caveats: Only a few donors were included, so the genetic and exposure-history diversity represented was limited.

To note about this clone: Its antigen is undetermined.

This CDR3 is built from 18 residues. Germline CDR1 KGHSH, CDR2 LQKENI. V was cut by 4 bases and J by 0 bases, with 21 bases left in between. Researchers divided each subset's genomic DNA evenly across several immunoSEQ plates. TCRdb's table, derived via immunoSEQ multiplex PCR, lists solely in-frame clones and lacks some. The sample comprises approximately 2.5 million clones, 90% to 95% of which are singletons, and under 0.15% rests with the top ten. The source of this sequence is a man between 18 and 35 years old in good health. The chain employs TRBV18 and TRBJ1-1; D is uncertain. Source material: naive CD4+ T cells sorted from blood. As for subset: CD45RA+ positively selected. The CDR3 DNA follows: TGTGCCAGCTCACAGGCGGTATGGGCCTTGGGCGTGAACACTGAAGCTTTCTTT. The encoded protein is CASSQAVWALGVNTEAFF.